The 5 T cell receptor beta chains listed next were all sequenced from one sample in a study of CD8+CD57+ T cells in acquired aplastic anemia (dated by TCRdb to 2016 to 2019). The sequencer was an Illumina HiSeq 2000. TCR beta VDJ combination and CDR3 sequence profiling used genomic DNA as the template. TCRdb ran its own pipeline on the public reads, namely fastp trimming at Q25 and MiXCR clone calling, and kept in-frame beta chains. Each entry merges the rows of one CDR3 protein and shows their most common DNA and genes. The sample has more than 45,000 distinct CDR3 sequences on record, approximately 72% of them singletons. The ten biggest clones cover roughly 34% of the sample. Specimen: sorted CD4+, CD8+, or CD8+CD57+ T cells (not recorded which) from PBMCs. Every receptor here comes from a human donor in good health, serving as a control.

The chain links TRBV7-2 to TRBJ1-2; unclear D gene. The germline V gene encodes CDR1 SGHTA and CDR2 FQGNSA. The V gene lost 5 bases and the J gene lost 4 bases, with 8 bases spanning the gap. The CDR3 length is 12 residues. The CDR3 coding sequence is TGTGCCAGCAGCGTAGACGGCTATGGCTACACCTTC. This codes for CASSVDGYGYTF.

The chain couples TRBV7-6 to TRBJ1-1; D remains unclear. Germline V CDR1 and CDR2: SGHVS, FNYEAQ. Trimming pared 2 bases from V and 4 bases from J, leaving 8 bases between. The CDR3 loop spans 13 amino acids. The CDR3 loop is CASSLQEGTEAFF. In nucleotides, the CDR3 is TGTGCCAGCAGCTTACAGGAGGGCACTGAAGCTTTCTTT.

The genes are TRBV2 and TRBJ2-7; no definite D call. Germline-derived CDR1 and CDR2 are SNHLY and FYNNEI. V was clipped by 4 bases and J by 3 bases, with 4 bases between them. This CDR3 region has 11 residues. DNA for the CDR3: TGTGCCAGCAGTGTGAACTACGAGCAGTACTTC. Amino acids: CASSVNYEQYF.

The sample holds a few counts of this clonotype. V usage is TRBV25-1 and J usage is TRBJ2-5; 7 positions match TRBD1. The CDR3 has 12 residues. V shed 6 bases, J shed 7 bases, and the junction held 5 bases outside the gene matches. Looked up from germline, CDR1 is MGHDK and CDR2 is SYGVNS. CDR3 sequence: CASSRGLGTQYF. CDR3 nucleotides: TGTGCCAGCAGCAGGGGGTTGGGGACCCAGTACTTC.

Regarding this clonotype: Sequence at one end of the junction differs from germline and may be a read error. The chain combines TRBV10-3 with TRBJ2-7, with 7 bases identical to TRBD1. This CDR3 is 14 amino acids long. The germline V gene encodes CDR1 ENHRY and CDR2 SYGVKD. The CDR3 region is CASSLAITGAEQYF. Here the CDR3 DNA reads TGTGCCAGCAGTTTAGCGATTACAGGGGCCGAGCAGTACTTC.